This TCR beta chain was sequenced in a study of TIL therapy for anti-PD-1-resistant metastatic lung cancer. Looking at the study overall: Median patient age was about 55, ranging about 38-75 years. Most patients had lung adenocarcinoma.

Time point noted: pre-treatment sample, taken before nivolumab and TIL therapy. Pleural nodules or supraclavicular lymph nodes made up most of the excised metastases sampled. Tumor harvest preceded PD-1/PD-L1 blockade, followed by nivolumab treatment. The immunoSEQ assay was v3. This table comes from immunoSEQ multiplex PCR, and its TCRdb copy is limited to in-frame clones, with some not included. The top ten clones hold around 5.9% of a sample with 45,000 to 50,000 clones, 55% to 75% of them seen once. Study results and limitations: Many TIL product clones were absent from baseline tumor, suggesting clonal contraction.

As to this clone: Antigen unknown.

V was trimmed by 4 bases and J by 1 base, leaving 10 bases between them. The V gene's germline CDR1 is SGHTA and CDR2 FQGNSA. The CDR3 is 14 amino acids. The sequence was obtained from a person aged 25 to 80 with non-small cell lung cancer. Sequenced material: tumor tissue, taken at baseline. This chain uses TRBV7-2 with TRBJ1-2; D is perhaps TRBD1 (5 bases). Written as DNA, the CDR3 is TGTGCCAGCAGCTCGGGGGGGAATAACTATGGCTACACCTTC. It encodes CASSSGGNNYGYTF.